This TCR beta chain was identified in a study of technical replicates of blood from a few donors. Only in-frame clones appear in the TCRdb table, and some are missing; sequencing was by immunoSEQ multiplex PCR. This sample has around 89,000 clones; roughly 94% occur once, and the top ten carry roughly 0.26%. V shed 4 bases and J shed 2 bases, with 14 bases lying between them. Germline V gene lookup returns CDR1 MGHRA and CDR2 YSYEKL. The CDR3 sequence is 16 residues long. The sample was T cells isolated from PBMCs. The chain joins TRBV4-1 to TRBJ2-2; D might be TRBD1 (6 bases). The receptor was derived from a human donor in good health. Written as DNA, the CDR3 is TGCGCCAGCAGCCCCGTAGACAGGTCCAACACCGGGGAGCTGTTTTTT. Encoded protein: CASSPVDRSNTGELFF.